This paragraph reports one T cell receptor beta chain. These data belong to a study of CD8 T cells in Susac syndrome. Turning to the study itself: Clinically active disease was present in 5 or 6 of the sequenced Susac syndrome patients. Roughly 8 of these patients were in remission.

This CDR3 region has 13 residues. Trimming took off 4 bases at V and 4 bases at J, with 14 bases between the two ends. Germline lookup yields CDR1 SQVTM and CDR2 ANQGSEA. RNA totalling 0.5 to 1 ug underwent reverse transcription with random hexamers. With immunoSEQ multiplex PCR, TCR beta CDR3 was amplified across 54 Vbeta and 13 Jbeta. TCRdb re-called the immunoSEQ multiplex PCR reads through MiXCR, storing one row per CDR3 protein. The table shows around 110,000 distinct CDR3 sequences, with 95% to 96% occurring only once. This chain uses TRBV29-1 with TRBJ2-7; possibly TRBD1 for D (5 bases). The sequence was obtained from a human donor with Susac syndrome. Source material: CD4+ T cells from PBMCs. For the CDR3, the DNA is TGCAGCGTTGCGGATGGGGCGCGGTACGAGCAGTACTTC. This translates into CSVADGARYEQYF.